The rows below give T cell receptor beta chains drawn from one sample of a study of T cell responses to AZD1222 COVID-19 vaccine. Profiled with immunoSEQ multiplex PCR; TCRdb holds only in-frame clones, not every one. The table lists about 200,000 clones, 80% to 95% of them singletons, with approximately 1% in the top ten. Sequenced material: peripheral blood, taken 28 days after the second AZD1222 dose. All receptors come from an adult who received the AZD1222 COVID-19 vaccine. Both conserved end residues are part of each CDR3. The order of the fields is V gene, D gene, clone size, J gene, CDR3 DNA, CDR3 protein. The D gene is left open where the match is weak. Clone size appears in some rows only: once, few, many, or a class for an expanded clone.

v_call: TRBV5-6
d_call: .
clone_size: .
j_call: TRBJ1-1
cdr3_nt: TGTGCCAGCAGCCTAAACACTGAAGCTTTCTTT
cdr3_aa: CASSLNTEAFF

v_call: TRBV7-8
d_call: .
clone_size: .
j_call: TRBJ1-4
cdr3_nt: TGTGCCAGCAGCTTAGGTGAGGCGGGAGCTGAAAAACTGTTTTTT
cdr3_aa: CASSLGEAGAEKLFF

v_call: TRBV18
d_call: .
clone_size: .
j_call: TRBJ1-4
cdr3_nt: TGTGCCAGCTCACCCACCGGGGAGGTTAAAAAACTGTTTTTT
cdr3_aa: CASSPTGEVKKLFF

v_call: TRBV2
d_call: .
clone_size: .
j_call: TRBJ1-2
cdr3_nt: TGTGCCAGCAGTGAAAGTCGGTATGGCTACACCTTC
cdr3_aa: CASSESRYGYTF

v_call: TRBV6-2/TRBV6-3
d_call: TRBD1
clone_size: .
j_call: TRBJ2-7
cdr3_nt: TGTGCCAGCAGTTACAACCCTGCCGGGACAGGTTTCAACGAGCAGTACTTC
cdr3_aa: CASSYNPAGTGFNEQYF

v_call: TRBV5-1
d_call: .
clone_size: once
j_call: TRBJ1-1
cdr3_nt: TGCGCCAGCAGCTGGACAGTTCCTGGACGAACTGAAGCTTTCTTT
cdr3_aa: CASSWTVPGRTEAFF

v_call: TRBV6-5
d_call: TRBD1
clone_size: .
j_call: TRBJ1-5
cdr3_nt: TGTGCCAGCAGAGCACAGGGGGCAAGCAATCAGCCCCAGCATTTT
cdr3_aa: CASRAQGASNQPQHF

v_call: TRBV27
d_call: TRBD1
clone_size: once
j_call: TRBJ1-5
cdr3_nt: TGTGCCAGCAGTAAGACGGACAGGGTGGGCAATCAGCCCCAGCATTTT
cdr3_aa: CASSKTDRVGNQPQHF

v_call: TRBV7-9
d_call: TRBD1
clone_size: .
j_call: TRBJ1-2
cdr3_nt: TGTGCCAGCAGCTTGCGGACAGGGGTTTTCGACGGTGGTGGCTACACCTTC
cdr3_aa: CASSLRTGVFDGGGYTF

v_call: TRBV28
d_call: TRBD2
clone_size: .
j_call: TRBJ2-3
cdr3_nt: TGTGCCAGCAGGCTAAGCGGGGGAGGTACAGATACGCAGTATTTT
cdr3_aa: CASRLSGGGTDTQYF

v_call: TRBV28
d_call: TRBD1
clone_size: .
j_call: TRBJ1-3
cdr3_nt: TGTGCCAGCAGTGCCCGACAGGGGGAATTTTCGGGAAACACCATATATTTT
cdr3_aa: CASSARQGEFSGNTIYF